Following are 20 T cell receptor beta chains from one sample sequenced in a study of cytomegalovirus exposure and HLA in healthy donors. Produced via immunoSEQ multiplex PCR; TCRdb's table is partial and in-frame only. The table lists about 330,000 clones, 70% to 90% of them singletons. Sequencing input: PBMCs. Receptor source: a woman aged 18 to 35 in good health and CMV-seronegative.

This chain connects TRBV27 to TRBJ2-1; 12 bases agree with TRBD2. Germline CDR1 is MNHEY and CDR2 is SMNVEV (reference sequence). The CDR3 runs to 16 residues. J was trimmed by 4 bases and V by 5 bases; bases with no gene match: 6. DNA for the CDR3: TGTGCCAGCAGTCCGTGGACTAGCGGGACATACAATGAGCAGTTCTTC. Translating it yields CASSPWTSGTYNEQFF.

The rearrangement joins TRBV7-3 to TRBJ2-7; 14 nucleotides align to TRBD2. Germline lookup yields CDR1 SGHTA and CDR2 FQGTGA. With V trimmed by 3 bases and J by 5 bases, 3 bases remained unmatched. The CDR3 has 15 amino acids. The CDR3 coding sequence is TGTGCCAGCAGCTTGGGGACTAGCGGGAGCCACGAGCAGTACTTC. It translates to CASSLGTSGSHEQYF.

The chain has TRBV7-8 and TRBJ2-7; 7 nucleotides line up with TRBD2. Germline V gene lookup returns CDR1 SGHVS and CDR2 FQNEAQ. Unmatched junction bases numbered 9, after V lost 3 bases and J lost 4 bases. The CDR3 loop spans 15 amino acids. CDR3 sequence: CASSLESGNLYEQYF. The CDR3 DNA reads TGTGCCAGCAGCTTGGAAAGCGGGAATTTATACGAGCAGTACTTC.

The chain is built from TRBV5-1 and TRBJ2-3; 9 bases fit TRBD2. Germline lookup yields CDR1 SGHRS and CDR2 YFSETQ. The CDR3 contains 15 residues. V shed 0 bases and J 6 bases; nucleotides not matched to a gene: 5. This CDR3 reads CASSLDLAGLDTQYF. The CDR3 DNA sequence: TGCGCCAGCAGCTTGGATCTAGCGGGACTCGATACGCAGTATTTT.

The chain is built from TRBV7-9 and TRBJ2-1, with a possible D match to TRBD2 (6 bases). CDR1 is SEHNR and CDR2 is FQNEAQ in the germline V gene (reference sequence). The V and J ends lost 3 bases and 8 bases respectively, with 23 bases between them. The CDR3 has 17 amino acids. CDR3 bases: TGTGCCAGCAGCTTGCTCCTGCGGGATCCTGTGGGGGATGAGCAGTTCTTC. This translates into CASSLLLRDPVGDEQFF.

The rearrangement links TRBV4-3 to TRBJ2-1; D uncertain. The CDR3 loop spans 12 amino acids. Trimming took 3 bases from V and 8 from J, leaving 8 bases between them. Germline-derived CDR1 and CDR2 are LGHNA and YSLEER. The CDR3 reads CASSHRGDEQFF. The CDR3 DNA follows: TGCGCCAGCAGCCATAGAGGCGATGAGCAGTTCTTC.

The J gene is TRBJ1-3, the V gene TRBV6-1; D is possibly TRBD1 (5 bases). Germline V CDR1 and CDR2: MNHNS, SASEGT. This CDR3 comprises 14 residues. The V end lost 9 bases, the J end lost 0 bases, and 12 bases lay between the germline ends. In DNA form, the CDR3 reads TGTGCCAGTCGGATGACAGCCTCTGGAAACACCATATATTTT. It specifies CASRMTASGNTIYF.

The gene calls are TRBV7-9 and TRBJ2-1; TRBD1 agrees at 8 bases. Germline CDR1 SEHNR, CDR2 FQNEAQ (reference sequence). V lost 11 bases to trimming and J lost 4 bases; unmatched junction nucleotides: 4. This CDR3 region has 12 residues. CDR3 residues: CASWTGYNEQFF. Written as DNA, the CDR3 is TGTGCCTCATGGACAGGGTACAATGAGCAGTTCTTC.

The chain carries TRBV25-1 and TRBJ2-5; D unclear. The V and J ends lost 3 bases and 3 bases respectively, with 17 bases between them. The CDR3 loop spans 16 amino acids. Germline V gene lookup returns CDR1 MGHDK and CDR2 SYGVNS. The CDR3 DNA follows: TGTGCCAGCAGTGATGTTCAGGTTAACTGGGAAGAGACCCAGTACTTC. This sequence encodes CASSDVQVNWEETQYF. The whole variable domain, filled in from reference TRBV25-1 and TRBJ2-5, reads EADIYQTPRYLVIGTGKKITLECSQTMGHDKMYWYQQDPGMELHLIHYSYGVNSTEKGDLSSESTVSRIRTEHFPLTLESARPSHTSQYLCASSDVQVNWEETQYFGPGTRLLVL.

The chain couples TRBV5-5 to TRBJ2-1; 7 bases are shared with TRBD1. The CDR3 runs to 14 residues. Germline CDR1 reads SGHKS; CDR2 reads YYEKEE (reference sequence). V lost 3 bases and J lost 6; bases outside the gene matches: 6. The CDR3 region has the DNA TGTGCCAGCAGCTGGATAGGGGACAGCAATGAGCAGTTCTTC. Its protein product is CASSWIGDSNEQFF.

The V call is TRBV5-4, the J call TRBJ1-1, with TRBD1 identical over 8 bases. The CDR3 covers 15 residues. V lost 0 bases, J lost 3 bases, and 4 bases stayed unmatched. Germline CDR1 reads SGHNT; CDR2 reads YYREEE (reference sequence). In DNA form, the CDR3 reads TGTGCCAGCAGCTTGGGTCAGGGGGCTCACACTGAAGCTTTCTTT. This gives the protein CASSLGQGAHTEAFF.

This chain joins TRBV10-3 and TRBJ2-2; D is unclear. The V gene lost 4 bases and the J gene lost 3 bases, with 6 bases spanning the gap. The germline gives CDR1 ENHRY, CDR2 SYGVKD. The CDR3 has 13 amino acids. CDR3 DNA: TGTGCCATCAGTGTGCAGGACACCGGGGAGCTGTTTTTT. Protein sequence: CAISVQDTGELFF.

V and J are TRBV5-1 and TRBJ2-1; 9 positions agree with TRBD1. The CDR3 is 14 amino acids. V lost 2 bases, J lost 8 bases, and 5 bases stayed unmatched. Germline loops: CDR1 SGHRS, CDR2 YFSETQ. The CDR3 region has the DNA TGCGCCAGCAGCTTCCGGGACAGGGAGCATGAGCAGTTCTTC. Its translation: CASSFRDREHEQFF. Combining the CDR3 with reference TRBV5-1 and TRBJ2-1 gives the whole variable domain KAGVTQTPRYLIKTRGQQVTLSCSPISGHRSVSWYQQTPGQGLQFLFEYFSETQRNKGNFPGRFSGRQFSNSRSEMNVSTLELGDSALYLCASSFRDREHEQFFGPGTRLTVL.

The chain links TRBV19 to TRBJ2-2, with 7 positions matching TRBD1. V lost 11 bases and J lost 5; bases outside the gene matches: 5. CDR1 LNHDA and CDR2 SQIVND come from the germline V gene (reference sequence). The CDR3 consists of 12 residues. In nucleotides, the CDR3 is TGTGCCTCGGGACAGCTAACCGGGGAGCTGTTTTTT. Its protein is CASGQLTGELFF.

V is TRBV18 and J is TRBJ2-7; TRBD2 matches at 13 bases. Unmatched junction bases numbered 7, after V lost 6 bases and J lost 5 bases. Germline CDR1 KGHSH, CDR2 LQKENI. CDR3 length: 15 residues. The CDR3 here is CASSPPGLAGNEQYF. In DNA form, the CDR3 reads TGTGCCAGCTCTCCTCCGGGACTAGCGGGAAACGAGCAGTACTTC.

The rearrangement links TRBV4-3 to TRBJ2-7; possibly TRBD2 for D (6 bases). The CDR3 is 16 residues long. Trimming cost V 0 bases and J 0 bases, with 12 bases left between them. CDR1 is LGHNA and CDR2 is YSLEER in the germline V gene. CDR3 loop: CASSQDRSGPSYEQYF. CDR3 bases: TGCGCCAGCAGCCAAGATCGAAGCGGGCCCTCCTACGAGCAGTACTTC.

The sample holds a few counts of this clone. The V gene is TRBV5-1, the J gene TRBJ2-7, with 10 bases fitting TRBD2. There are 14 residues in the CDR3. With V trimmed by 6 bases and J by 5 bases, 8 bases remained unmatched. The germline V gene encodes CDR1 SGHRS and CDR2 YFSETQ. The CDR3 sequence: CASTRTSGSNEQYF. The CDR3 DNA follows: TGCGCCAGCACCAGGACTAGCGGATCGAACGAGCAGTACTTC.

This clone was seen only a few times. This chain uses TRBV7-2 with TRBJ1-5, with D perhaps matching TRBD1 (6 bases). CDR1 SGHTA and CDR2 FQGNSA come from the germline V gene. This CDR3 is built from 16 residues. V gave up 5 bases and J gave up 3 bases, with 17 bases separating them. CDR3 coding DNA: TGTGCCAGCAGCCCAAGACAGGTGGCCTACAATCAGCCCCAGCATTTT. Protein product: CASSPRQVAYNQPQHF.

Here the CDR3 reads CASSDLALGTGSEQYF. CDR3 in DNA: TGTGCCAGCAGTGACTTGGCGTTAGGGACAGGTTCCGAGCAGTACTTC. J is TRBJ2-7 and V is TRBV6-4; 8 bases map to TRBD1. CDR3 length: 16 amino acids. Losses at the gene ends were 1 base for V and 6 bases for J; bases not matched to a gene: 11. Looked up from germline, CDR1 is MRHNA and CDR2 is SNTAGT.

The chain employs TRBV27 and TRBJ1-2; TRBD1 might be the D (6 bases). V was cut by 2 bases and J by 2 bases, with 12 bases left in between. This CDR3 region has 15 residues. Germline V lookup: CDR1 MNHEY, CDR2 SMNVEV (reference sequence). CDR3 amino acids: CASSLAGGENYGYTF. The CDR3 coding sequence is TGTGCCAGCAGTTTAGCGGGGGGCGAAAACTATGGCTACACCTTC.